The clone carrying this TCR beta chain turned up a few times. The sample belongs to a study of T-cell reconstitution after alpha-beta-depleted transplantation in children. Molecular barcoding with unique molecular identifiers was used for the TCRbeta library. TCRdb ran MiXCR on the PCR reads and lists one entry per CDR3 protein. The profile covers roughly 670,000 distinct CDR3 sequences, with 13% appearing a single time and around 0.79% taken by the ten largest. With V trimmed by 6 bases and J by 2 bases, 8 bases remained unmatched. Germline values: CDR1 MNHNS, CDR2 SASEGT. This CDR3 comprises 16 residues.

The sequence was collected from a girl aged 2-10 years with congenital amegakaryocytic thrombocytopenia, due to receive a stem cell transplant. The sample in question was PBMCs, obtained before TCRalphabeta/CD19-depleted stem cell transplant. V gene TRBV6-1 combines with J gene TRBJ2-5, with 11 bases lining up with TRBD2. CDR3 residues: CASSLPRTSGQETQYF. CDR3 coding DNA: TGTGCCAGCAGCCTGCCCAGGACTAGCGGGCAAGAGACCCAGTACTTC.